The source of this TCR beta chain is a study of blood T cell repertoires in COVID-19. For the study at large: Sites in the United States, Italy and Spain provided acute and convalescent COVID-19 samples. PBMCs, B-cell-depleted T cells, or T cells were the source of the cDNA or gDNA that made up the material.

Trimming took off 5 bases at V and 6 bases at J, with 8 bases between the two ends. Germline loops: CDR1 SGHAT, CDR2 FQNNGV. The CDR3 consists of 11 residues. Per the authors' pipeline: Using reference gene primer amplification, nucleated cell counts were estimated. Generated by immunoSEQ multiplex PCR, the TCRdb table keeps only in-frame clones and is missing some. The V and J calls and clone size come from that table; D and trimming were worked out from the DNA. The sample comprises 65,000 or so clones, 90% of which are singletons, and around 1.3% rests with the top ten. The chain employs TRBV11-2 and TRBJ2-7, with no clear D. Specimen: peripheral blood. This TCR was recovered from a man in his sixties with acute or convalescent COVID-19. Written as DNA, the CDR3 is TGTGCCAGCAGCCGTACGAGCGAGCAGTACTTC. This codes for CASSRTSEQYF.